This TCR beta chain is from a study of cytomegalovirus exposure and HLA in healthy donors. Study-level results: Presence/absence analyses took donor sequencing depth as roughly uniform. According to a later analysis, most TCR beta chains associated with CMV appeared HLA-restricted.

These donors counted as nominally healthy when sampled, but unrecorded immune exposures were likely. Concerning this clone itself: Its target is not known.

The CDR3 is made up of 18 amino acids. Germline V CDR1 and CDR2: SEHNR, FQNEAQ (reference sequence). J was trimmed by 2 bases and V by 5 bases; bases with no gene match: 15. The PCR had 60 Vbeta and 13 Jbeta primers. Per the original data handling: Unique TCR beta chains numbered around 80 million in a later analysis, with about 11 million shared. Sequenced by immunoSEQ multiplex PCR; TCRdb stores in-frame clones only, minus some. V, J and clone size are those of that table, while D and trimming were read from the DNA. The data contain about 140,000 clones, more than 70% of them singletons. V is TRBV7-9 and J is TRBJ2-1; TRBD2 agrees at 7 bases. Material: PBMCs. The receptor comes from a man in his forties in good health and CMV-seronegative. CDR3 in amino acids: CASSPDGTNIAPYNEQFF. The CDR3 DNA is TGTGCCAGCAGCCCCGATGGGACTAACATTGCCCCCTACAATGAGCAGTTCTTC.